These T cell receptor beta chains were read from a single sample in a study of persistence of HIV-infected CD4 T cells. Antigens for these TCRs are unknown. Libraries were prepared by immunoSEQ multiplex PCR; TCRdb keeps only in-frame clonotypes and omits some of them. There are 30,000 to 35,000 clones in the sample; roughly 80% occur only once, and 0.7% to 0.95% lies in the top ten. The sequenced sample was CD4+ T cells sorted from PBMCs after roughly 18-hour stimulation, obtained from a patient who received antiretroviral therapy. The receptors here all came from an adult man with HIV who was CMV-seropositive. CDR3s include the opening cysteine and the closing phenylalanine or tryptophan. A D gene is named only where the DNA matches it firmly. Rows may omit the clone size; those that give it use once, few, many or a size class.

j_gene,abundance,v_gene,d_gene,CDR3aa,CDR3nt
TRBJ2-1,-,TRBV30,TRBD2,CAWSTRRGGLSSYNEQFF,TGTGCCTGGAGCACCCGGCGGGGGGGCCTGAGCTCCTACAATGAGCAGTTCTTC
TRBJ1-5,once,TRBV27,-,CASSLFQPNQPQHF,TGTGCCAGCAGTTTGTTTCAGCCAAATCAGCCCCAGCATTTT
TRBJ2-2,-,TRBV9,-,CASSLRQANTGELFF,TGTGCCAGCAGCCTACGACAAGCGAACACCGGGGAGCTGTTTTTT
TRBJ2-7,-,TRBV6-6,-,CASSYSRDHYEQYF,TGTGCCAGCAGTTACTCGAGGGACCATTACGAGCAGTACTTC
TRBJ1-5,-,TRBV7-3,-,CASSLGRLQHF,TGTGCCAGCAGCTTAGGACGACTCCAGCATTTT
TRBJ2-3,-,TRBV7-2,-,CASSLVGRVGFRTDTQYF,TGTGCCAGCAGCTTAGTCGGCAGGGTCGGTTTTCGAACAGATACGCAGTATTTT
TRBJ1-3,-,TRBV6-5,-,CASSIRGQGGTIYF,TGTGCCAGCAGTATCCGGGGCCAGGGAGGCACCATATATTTT
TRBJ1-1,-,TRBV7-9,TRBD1,CASSFYGQGGTEAFF,TGTGCCAGCAGCTTTTATGGACAGGGAGGCACTGAAGCTTTCTTT
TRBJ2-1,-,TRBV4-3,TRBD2,CASSHYSGGAYNEQFF,TGCGCCAGCAGCCATTATAGCGGGGGGGCCTACAATGAGCAGTTCTTC
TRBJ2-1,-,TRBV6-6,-,CATRGATAYNEQFF,TGTGCCACCAGGGGAGCAACCGCCTACAATGAGCAGTTCTTC
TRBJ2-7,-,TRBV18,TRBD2,CASSPGRGYEQYF,TGTGCCAGCTCACCAGGGAGGGGCTACGAGCAGTACTTC
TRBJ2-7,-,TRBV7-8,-,CASSPLQFPRDF,TGTGCCAGCAGCCCCCTACAGTTTCCACGCGACTTC
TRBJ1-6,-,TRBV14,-,CASSQENLGNSPLHF,TGTGCCAGCAGCCAAGAGAATCTGGGGAATTCACCCCTCCACTTT
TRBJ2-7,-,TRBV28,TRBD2,CASSLLIDKERGNHEQYF,TGTGCCAGCAGTTTACTCATCGATAAAGAGCGGGGGAACCACGAGCAGTACTTC
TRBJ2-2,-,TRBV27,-,CASSSDRRGTGELFF,TGTGCCAGCAGCTCGGACAGGAGGGGCACCGGGGAGCTGTTTTTT
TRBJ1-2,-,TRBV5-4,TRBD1,CASKIQGALYGYTF,TGTGCCAGCAAAATCCAGGGGGCGCTTTATGGCTACACCTTC
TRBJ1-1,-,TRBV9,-,CASSDYRDHTEAFF,TGTGCCAGCAGCGACTATCGGGACCACACTGAAGCTTTCTTT
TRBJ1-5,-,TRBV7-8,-,CASTHSIGRAISQPQHF,TGTGCCAGCACCCACTCTATCGGCAGGGCGATCAGTCAGCCCCAGCATTTT
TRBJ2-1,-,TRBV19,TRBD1,CATRARGNEQFF,TGTGCCACCCGGGCCAGGGGGAATGAGCAGTTCTTC
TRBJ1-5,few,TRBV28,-,CASTLGTANQPQHF,TGTGCCAGCACTCTCGGGACGGCAAATCAGCCCCAGCATTTT
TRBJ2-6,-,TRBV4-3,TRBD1,CASSTGTGGFGANVLTF,TGCGCCAGCAGTACCGGGACAGGGGGCTTTGGGGCCAACGTCCTGACTTTC
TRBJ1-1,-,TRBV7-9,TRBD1,CASSSRTGLNTEAFF,TGTGCCAGCAGCTCGAGGACAGGCTTGAACACTGAAGCTTTCTTT
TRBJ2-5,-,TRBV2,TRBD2,CASATSGAKTQYF,TGTGCCAGCGCGACTAGCGGGGCGAAGACCCAGTACTTC
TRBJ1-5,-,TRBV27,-,CASSFVAGQPQHF,TGTGCCAGCAGTTTTGTGGCGGGTCAGCCCCAGCATTTT
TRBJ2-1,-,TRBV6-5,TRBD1,CASSRQGTYDDEQFF,TGTGCCAGCAGCCGACAGGGGACATACGATGATGAGCAGTTCTTC
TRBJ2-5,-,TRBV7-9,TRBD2,CASSLWRLAGTGAQYF,TGTGCCAGCAGCTTGTGGCGACTAGCGGGAACTGGGGCCCAGTACTTC
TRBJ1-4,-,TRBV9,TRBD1,CASSDGDSATNEKLFF,TGTGCCAGCAGCGACGGGGACAGCGCAACTAATGAAAAACTGTTTTTT
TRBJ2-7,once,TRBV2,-,CASSPTGKAQYF,TGTGCCAGCAGCCCGACCGGGAAGGCGCAGTACTTC
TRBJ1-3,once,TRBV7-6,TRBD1,CASSSQTGGFGNTIYF,TGTGCCAGCAGTTCCCAGACAGGGGGCTTTGGAAACACCATATATTTT
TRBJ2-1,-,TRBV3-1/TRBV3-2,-,CASSFLASEQFF,TGTGCCAGCAGCTTTCTAGCTTCTGAGCAGTTCTTC
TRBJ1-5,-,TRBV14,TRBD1,CASSPGTGGGHRNQPQHF,TGTGCCAGCAGCCCCGGGACAGGCGGGGGACACCGCAATCAGCCCCAGCATTTT
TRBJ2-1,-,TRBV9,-,CASSVATRGGEQFF,TGTGCCAGCAGCGTAGCTACGAGGGGGGGCGAGCAGTTCTTC
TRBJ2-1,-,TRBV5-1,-,CASSTVAGMTYNEQFF,TGCGCCAGCAGCACCGTGGCAGGGATGACCTACAATGAGCAGTTCTTC
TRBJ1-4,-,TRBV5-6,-,CASSLAGEKLFF,TGTGCCAGCAGCTTGGCAGGGGAAAAACTGTTTTTT
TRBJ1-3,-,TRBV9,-,CASSVASGNTIYF,TGTGCCAGCAGCGTAGCGTCTGGAAACACCATATATTTT
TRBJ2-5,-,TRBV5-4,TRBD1,CASSKTGEKTQYF,TGTGCCAGCAGCAAGACAGGGGAAAAGACCCAGTACTTC
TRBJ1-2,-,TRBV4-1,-,CASSLLGGNYGYTF,TGCGCCAGCAGCCTTCTGGGGGGGAACTATGGCTACACCTTC
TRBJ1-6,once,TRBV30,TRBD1,CAWSPGQRNSPLHF,TGTGCCTGGAGTCCGGGACAGAGAAATTCACCCCTCCACTTT
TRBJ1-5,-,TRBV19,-,CASSPQGPYSNQPQHF,TGTGCCAGTAGTCCCCAAGGGCCTTATAGCAATCAGCCCCAGCATTTT
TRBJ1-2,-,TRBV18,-,CASSPPGRTLVYGYTF,TGTGCCAGCTCACCACCGGGCAGGACGCTTGTCTATGGCTACACCTTC
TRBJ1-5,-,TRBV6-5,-,CASKRGQYQPQHF,TGTGCCAGCAAACGAGGGCAGTACCAGCCCCAGCATTTT
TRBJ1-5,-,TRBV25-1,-,CASRTATKSGQPQHF,TGTGCCAGCAGGACTGCGACCAAATCGGGTCAGCCCCAGCATTTT
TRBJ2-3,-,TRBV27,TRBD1,CASSTGGEYTQYF,TGTGCCAGCAGTACAGGGGGAGAATATACGCAGTATTTT
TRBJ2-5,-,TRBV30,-,CAWSVWGTETQYF,TGTGCCTGGAGTGTATGGGGTACAGAGACCCAGTACTTC
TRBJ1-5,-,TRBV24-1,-,CATSDLREAGQPQHF,TGTGCCACCAGTGATTTAAGGGAGGCCGGGCAGCCCCAGCATTTT
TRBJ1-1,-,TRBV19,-,CASKLNWGTEAFF,TGTGCCAGTAAACTGAATTGGGGAACTGAAGCTTTCTTT